Listed below are T cell receptor beta chains from one sample, sequenced in a study of regulatory T cells in long-lasting Graves disease. TCRdb redid the calling of the multiplex PCR reads with MiXCR, one entry per CDR3 protein. The profile shows 360,000 or so distinct CDR3 sequences, about 10% of them singletons. The same data also contributed to another study, on T cells in Graves' hyperthyroidism and ophthalmopathy.

The sequencing used peripheral blood mononuclear cells (PBMCs), collected at new diagnosis, from a patient treated with antithyroid drugs. Receptor source: a woman aged 18-29 years with Graves disease. The CDR3 runs from the conserved cysteine through the conserved F or W. The order of the fields is D gene, J gene, clone size, V gene, CDR3 DNA, CDR3 protein. D genes are given only for firm matches. Clone size is stated in some rows and not others, as once, few, many or a class when expanded.

d_call: -
j_call: TRBJ2-1
clone_size: few
v_call: TRBV4-3
cdr3_nt: TGCGCCAGCAGCCAGGGTGATAGAGTAGCTCCCGGTGAGCAGTTCTTC
cdr3_aa: CASSQGDRVAPGEQFF

d_call: -
j_call: TRBJ2-1
clone_size: many
v_call: TRBV7-2
cdr3_nt: TGTGCCAGCAGCTTAGGTGGGACCAAATACAATGAGCAGTTCTTC
cdr3_aa: CASSLGGTKYNEQFF

d_call: -
j_call: TRBJ2-2
clone_size: -
v_call: TRBV4-3
cdr3_nt: TGCGCCAGCAGCCACTTCCAGGGCGGGGACACCGGGGAGCTGTTTTTT
cdr3_aa: CASSHFQGGDTGELFF

d_call: -
j_call: TRBJ2-7
clone_size: many
v_call: TRBV6-1
cdr3_nt: TGTGCCAGCAGCCCATGGGCTTACGAGCAGTACTTC
cdr3_aa: CASSPWAYEQYF

d_call: TRBD2
j_call: TRBJ2-1
clone_size: -
v_call: TRBV6-2/TRBV6-3
cdr3_nt: TGTGCCAGCAGTACCATTAGCGGGAGTATGATCTTC
cdr3_aa: CASSTISGSMIF

d_call: -
j_call: TRBJ2-1
clone_size: many
v_call: TRBV30
cdr3_nt: TGTGCCTGGAGTGAGGGGAGCTCCTACAATGAGCAGTTCTTC
cdr3_aa: CAWSEGSSYNEQFF

d_call: -
j_call: TRBJ2-5
clone_size: -
v_call: TRBV5-1
cdr3_nt: TGCGCCAGCAGCCCCCGGGCGGGGACCCAAGAGACCCAGTACTTC
cdr3_aa: CASSPRAGTQETQYF

d_call: -
j_call: TRBJ1-3
clone_size: few
v_call: TRBV5-6
cdr3_nt: TGTGCCAGCAGCTTCGGGTCTGCTAGAGGAACCACCATATATTTT
cdr3_aa: CASSFGSARGTTIYF

d_call: -
j_call: TRBJ2-6
clone_size: many
v_call: TRBV28
cdr3_nt: TGTGCCAGCAGTTTATTGGGAAGCTCTGGGGCCAACGTCCTGACTTTC
cdr3_aa: CASSLLGSSGANVLTF

d_call: -
j_call: TRBJ2-3
clone_size: many
v_call: TRBV5-1
cdr3_nt: TGCGCCAGCAGTTTTGGTTTTGGGAAAGATACGCAGTATTTT
cdr3_aa: CASSFGFGKDTQYF

d_call: -
j_call: TRBJ1-1
clone_size: many
v_call: TRBV12-3/TRBV12-4
cdr3_nt: TGTGCCAGCAGTTTACCGGGGGTCACTGAAGCTTTCTTT
cdr3_aa: CASSLPGVTEAFF

d_call: TRBD1
j_call: TRBJ1-2
clone_size: many
v_call: TRBV27
cdr3_nt: TGTGCCAGCAGTTCACAGGGGTCGCTCATCCTCTATGGCTACACCTTC
cdr3_aa: CASSSQGSLILYGYTF

d_call: -
j_call: TRBJ2-3
clone_size: many
v_call: TRBV5-1
cdr3_nt: TGCGCCAGCAGCTTGGAGGCGCAGAGGGTCACAGATACGCAGTATTTT
cdr3_aa: CASSLEAQRVTDTQYF

d_call: TRBD1
j_call: TRBJ2-1
clone_size: few
v_call: TRBV10-3
cdr3_nt: TGTGCCATTCTTAGACAGGGCCCCTACAATGAGCAGTTCTTC
cdr3_aa: CAILRQGPYNEQFF

d_call: -
j_call: TRBJ1-2
clone_size: many
v_call: TRBV20-1
cdr3_nt: TGCAGTGCTGGGACATCAGATTACGGCTACACCTTC
cdr3_aa: CSAGTSDYGYTF

d_call: -
j_call: TRBJ2-1
clone_size: few
v_call: TRBV20-1
cdr3_nt: TGCAGTGCCGCGGGACAGTACAATGAGCAGTTCTTC
cdr3_aa: CSAAGQYNEQFF

d_call: -
j_call: TRBJ2-3
clone_size: many
v_call: TRBV20-1
cdr3_nt: TGCAGTGCTGGCCAGGGGGGGAACACGCAGTATTTT
cdr3_aa: CSAGQGGNTQYF

d_call: -
j_call: TRBJ1-1
clone_size: many
v_call: TRBV7-8
cdr3_nt: TGTGCCAGCAGCCCGGACGGGCTGAACACTGAAGCTTTCTTT
cdr3_aa: CASSPDGLNTEAFF

d_call: -
j_call: TRBJ2-7
clone_size: many
v_call: TRBV12-3/TRBV12-4
cdr3_nt: TGTGCCAGCACCTCCGGGACAACCTCCTACGAGCAGTACTTC
cdr3_aa: CASTSGTTSYEQYF

d_call: TRBD2
j_call: TRBJ2-7
clone_size: many
v_call: TRBV10-3
cdr3_nt: TGTGCCATCAGTCCCGGGACTAGCGGGAGAACTATCACCTACGAGCAGTACTTC
cdr3_aa: CAISPGTSGRTITYEQYF

d_call: -
j_call: TRBJ2-7
clone_size: -
v_call: TRBV14
cdr3_nt: TGTGCCAGCAGCCAAGTAGTGGGACGGGGCGTCCACGAGCAGTACTTC
cdr3_aa: CASSQVVGRGVHEQYF

d_call: -
j_call: TRBJ1-1
clone_size: many
v_call: TRBV5-1
cdr3_nt: TGCGCCAGCAGCTTTTCGCAGGGGTTCAACACTGAAGCTTTCTTT
cdr3_aa: CASSFSQGFNTEAFF

d_call: -
j_call: TRBJ2-1
clone_size: many
v_call: TRBV7-6
cdr3_nt: TGTGCCAGCAGCTTATTGGAGGGGAATGAGCAGTTCTTC
cdr3_aa: CASSLLEGNEQFF

d_call: TRBD1
j_call: TRBJ1-6
clone_size: many
v_call: TRBV5-1
cdr3_nt: TGCGCCAGCAGCTCCGACAGGGGTAAGTCACCCCTCCACTTT
cdr3_aa: CASSSDRGKSPLHF

d_call: -
j_call: TRBJ1-2
clone_size: many
v_call: TRBV28
cdr3_nt: TGTGCCAGCAGACTAGGCGAGGGATATGGCTACACCTTC
cdr3_aa: CASRLGEGYGYTF

d_call: -
j_call: TRBJ2-1
clone_size: many
v_call: TRBV11-2
cdr3_nt: TGTGCCAGCAGCTTAGCTCTCGTCAGGGAGGCCTACAATGAGCAGTTCTTC
cdr3_aa: CASSLALVREAYNEQFF

d_call: TRBD2
j_call: TRBJ2-5
clone_size: few
v_call: TRBV20-1
cdr3_nt: TGCGGTGCTAATCCCACAAGTACGCGGGAGTACCTCCAAGAGACCCAGTACTTC
cdr3_aa: CGANPTSTREYLQETQYF

d_call: -
j_call: TRBJ2-2
clone_size: few
v_call: TRBV5-1
cdr3_nt: TGCGCCAGCAGCGGGGGACGGAACACCGGGGAGCTGTTTTTT
cdr3_aa: CASSGGRNTGELFF

d_call: TRBD2
j_call: TRBJ2-7
clone_size: few
v_call: TRBV29-1
cdr3_nt: TGCAGCGTGCTCGGGACTAGCGGGCGAAGCTCCTACGAGCAGTACTTC
cdr3_aa: CSVLGTSGRSSYEQYF

d_call: TRBD1
j_call: TRBJ2-1
clone_size: few
v_call: TRBV27
cdr3_nt: TGTGCCAGCAGCCGGGACAGATACAATGAGCAGTTCTTC
cdr3_aa: CASSRDRYNEQFF

d_call: -
j_call: TRBJ2-1
clone_size: many
v_call: TRBV29-1
cdr3_nt: TGCAGCGCCCACTTTGGGAGCGTCTACAATGAGCAGTTCTTC
cdr3_aa: CSAHFGSVYNEQFF

d_call: -
j_call: TRBJ2-7
clone_size: -
v_call: TRBV27
cdr3_nt: TGTGCCAGCAGGAGGTATCTCTACGAGCAGTACTTC
cdr3_aa: CASRRYLYEQYF

d_call: -
j_call: TRBJ1-2
clone_size: -
v_call: TRBV29-1
cdr3_nt: TGCAGCGTTGATTCGGGGGGGCTCCTCCTTGGCTACACCTTC
cdr3_aa: CSVDSGGLLLGYTF

d_call: TRBD2
j_call: TRBJ2-5
clone_size: few
v_call: TRBV24-1
cdr3_nt: TGTGCCACCAGTGAACCTGGACTAGCGGGGGCCCAAGAGACCCAGTACTTC
cdr3_aa: CATSEPGLAGAQETQYF

d_call: -
j_call: TRBJ2-1
clone_size: many
v_call: TRBV13
cdr3_nt: TGTGCCAGCAGCCCCTCCGGCAGGAGAATTTACAATGAGCAGTTCTTC
cdr3_aa: CASSPSGRRIYNEQFF

d_call: -
j_call: TRBJ1-6
clone_size: -
v_call: TRBV5-1
cdr3_nt: TGCGCCAGCAGCCCCAGCCCAACAACAGATTCACCCCTCCACTTT
cdr3_aa: CASSPSPTTDSPLHF

d_call: TRBD1
j_call: TRBJ2-5
clone_size: few
v_call: TRBV20-1
cdr3_nt: TGCAGTGCTTATCTGACAGGGGGGATGCAGGGAGAGACCCAGTACTTC
cdr3_aa: CSAYLTGGMQGETQYF

d_call: TRBD1
j_call: TRBJ2-1
clone_size: many
v_call: TRBV5-1
cdr3_nt: TGCGCCAGCAGCCCAGCCGGGACAGGGTATGGCAATGAGCAGTTCTTC
cdr3_aa: CASSPAGTGYGNEQFF

d_call: -
j_call: TRBJ1-6
clone_size: many
v_call: TRBV7-2
cdr3_nt: TGTGCCAGCAGCCCAGACAATCTTGGACGACCCCTCCACTTT
cdr3_aa: CASSPDNLGRPLHF

d_call: -
j_call: TRBJ2-2
clone_size: -
v_call: TRBV19
cdr3_nt: TGTGCCAGTATGACCCCCTCGGAGGCGGGCCGCCTCTCCGGGGAGCTGTTTTTT
cdr3_aa: CASMTPSEAGRLSGELFF

d_call: -
j_call: TRBJ2-7
clone_size: -
v_call: TRBV6-2/TRBV6-3
cdr3_nt: TGTGCCAGCAGTTCCTACGGGGCCGAGCAGTACTTC
cdr3_aa: CASSSYGAEQYF

d_call: TRBD1
j_call: TRBJ1-4
clone_size: few
v_call: TRBV6-1
cdr3_nt: TGTGCCAGCAGGAAGACCTCACAGGGGGAAAAACTGTTTTTT
cdr3_aa: CASRKTSQGEKLFF

d_call: TRBD2
j_call: TRBJ2-3
clone_size: -
v_call: TRBV6-2/TRBV6-3
cdr3_nt: TGTGCCAGCACTGCATTCTTGACTAGCGGGAGTAAAAATACGCAGTATTTT
cdr3_aa: CASTAFLTSGSKNTQYF

d_call: TRBD2
j_call: TRBJ2-1
clone_size: many
v_call: TRBV29-1
cdr3_nt: TGCAGCGTGGCACTAGCGGGAGGGCTCAATGAGCAGTTCTTC
cdr3_aa: CSVALAGGLNEQFF

d_call: -
j_call: TRBJ1-2
clone_size: -
v_call: TRBV29-1
cdr3_nt: TGCAGCGTTGAAGGGCAGGCGGACCAGGGTAATTATGGCTACACCTTC
cdr3_aa: CSVEGQADQGNYGYTF

d_call: -
j_call: TRBJ1-1
clone_size: -
v_call: TRBV9
cdr3_nt: TGTGCCAGCACCCGAGGGGGTTTCACTGAAGCTTTCTTT
cdr3_aa: CASTRGGFTEAFF

d_call: -
j_call: TRBJ1-1
clone_size: many
v_call: TRBV2
cdr3_nt: TGTGCCAGCAGCTCTATGGCCAACACTGAAGCTTTCTTT
cdr3_aa: CASSSMANTEAFF

d_call: -
j_call: TRBJ1-4
clone_size: many
v_call: TRBV28
cdr3_nt: TGTGCCAGCAGTATCCCAGGACGATTTGGGGAAAAACTGTTTTTT
cdr3_aa: CASSIPGRFGEKLFF

d_call: TRBD2
j_call: TRBJ2-3
clone_size: once
v_call: TRBV2
cdr3_nt: TGTGCCAGCAGTGATCCGGTCGTAGCAGCGGGGGGCACAGATACGCAGTATTTT
cdr3_aa: CASSDPVVAAGGTDTQYF

d_call: TRBD1
j_call: TRBJ2-1
clone_size: many
v_call: TRBV28
cdr3_nt: TGTGCCAGCAGTTCGCCAGGGACAGGGTTTGGCAATGAGCAGTTCTTC
cdr3_aa: CASSSPGTGFGNEQFF

d_call: -
j_call: TRBJ2-1
clone_size: many
v_call: TRBV5-6
cdr3_nt: TGTGCCAGCAGCGGAGGGACCGCCCAACGACACAATGAGCAGTTCTTC
cdr3_aa: CASSGGTAQRHNEQFF

d_call: -
j_call: TRBJ2-2
clone_size: few
v_call: TRBV7-9
cdr3_nt: TGTGCCAGCAGCTTAGGGTTCGGCGGGGAGCTGTTTTTT
cdr3_aa: CASSLGFGGELFF

d_call: -
j_call: TRBJ2-7
clone_size: few
v_call: TRBV27
cdr3_nt: TGTGCCAGCAGTTTATCCGGGGGCCTGAACGAGCAGTACTTC
cdr3_aa: CASSLSGGLNEQYF

d_call: -
j_call: TRBJ1-1
clone_size: many
v_call: TRBV10-3
cdr3_nt: TGTGCCGTCGCGGGGGTTCGGACTGAAGCTTTCTTT
cdr3_aa: CAVAGVRTEAFF

d_call: TRBD2
j_call: TRBJ2-1
clone_size: many
v_call: TRBV6-1
cdr3_nt: TGTGCCAGCACTCTGGGACTAGCGTTCCCCAATGAGCAGTTCTTC
cdr3_aa: CASTLGLAFPNEQFF

d_call: TRBD1
j_call: TRBJ1-2
clone_size: many
v_call: TRBV28
cdr3_nt: TGTGCCAGCAGTTACAGTCGACAGGGCAGCTACACCTTC
cdr3_aa: CASSYSRQGSYTF

d_call: TRBD2
j_call: TRBJ2-3
clone_size: few
v_call: TRBV9
cdr3_nt: TGTGCCAGCAGCCTCCGGACTAGCGGGAGGAGAGATACGCAGTATTTT
cdr3_aa: CASSLRTSGRRDTQYF

d_call: -
j_call: TRBJ2-2
clone_size: many
v_call: TRBV20-1
cdr3_nt: TGCAGTGCTAGACGTTATCGTAGCACCGGGGAGCTGTTTTTT
cdr3_aa: CSARRYRSTGELFF

d_call: TRBD1
j_call: TRBJ2-3
clone_size: few
v_call: TRBV30
cdr3_nt: TGTGCCTGGACCGGGACAGGGCTTACTCCGCAGTATTTT
cdr3_aa: CAWTGTGLTPQYF